These 26 T cell receptor beta chains share one sample of origin, sequenced in a study of Ad26.COV2.S vaccination and SARS-CoV-2 variants. The table came from immunoSEQ multiplex PCR; TCRdb's copy has only in-frame clones and leaves some out. The data show roughly 350,000 clones, roughly 90% seen once. As to treatment: around 19 received Ad26.COV2.S at low or high dose, single or two shots; several received placebo; per-sample allocation not given. After the first vaccine or placebo injection, samples were drawn on day 63. Material: peripheral blood, obtained in a trial of Ad26.COV2.S vaccine versus placebo. Every receptor here comes from a person aged 18-60 years who received the Ad26.COV2.S COVID-19 vaccine or a placebo.

This clone was observed a single time. The genes are TRBV19 and TRBJ1-5; tentatively, D is TRBD1 (5 bases). V was shortened by 5 bases and J by 1 base, with 9 bases between the two germline ends. The germline V gene has CDR1 LNHDA and CDR2 SQIVND (reference sequence). The CDR3 runs to 14 residues. CDR3 sequence (DNA): TGTGCCAGTAGTGAGGGACTGAGCAATCAGCCCCAGCATTTT. Its translation: CASSEGLSNQPQHF.

The chain combines TRBV5-6 with TRBJ2-7; D gene ambiguous. CDR1 and CDR2 from the germline V gene are SGHDT and YYEEEE. The CDR3 has 14 residues. Trimming pared 7 bases from V and 0 bases from J, leaving 14 bases between. CDR3 residues: CASSPGLNSYEQYF. Here the CDR3 DNA reads TGTGCCAGCTCCCCCGGGCTCAACTCCTACGAGCAGTACTTC.

The chain recombines TRBV9 with TRBJ2-5; 7 bases map to TRBD2. The CDR3 covers 16 residues. With 4 bases clipped from V and 6 bases from J, the junction kept 15 bases outside the gene matches. Germline lookup yields CDR1 SGDLS and CDR2 YYNGEE. DNA of the CDR3: TGTGCCAGCAGCCCGCGGGGCGGGGGATCTCCCAAGACCCAGTACTTC. Protein: CASSPRGGGSPKTQYF. Full variable domain (missing parts from reference TRBV9 and TRBJ2-5): DSGVTQTPKHLITATGQRVTLRCSPRSGDLSVYWYQQSLDQGLQFLIQYYNGEERAKGNILERFSAQQFPDLHSELNLSSLELGDSALYFCASSPRGGGSPKTQYFGPGTRLLVL.

This sequence joins TRBV18 and TRBJ1-1; D is perhaps TRBD1 (5 bases). The CDR3 runs 15 residues. Trimming removed 3 bases at V and 12 bases at J, with 23 bases between. Germline-derived CDR1 and CDR2 are KGHSH and LQKENI. The chain's CDR3 is CASSPRNQGYFATFF. In DNA, the CDR3 is TGTGCCAGCTCACCCCGGAACCAGGGATATTTCGCAACTTTCTTT.

The chain is built from TRBV5-1 and TRBJ2-3, with D possibly TRBD2 on 7 matching bases. Germline loops: CDR1 SGHRS, CDR2 YFSETQ. V was pared by 2 bases and J by 2 bases, with 12 bases between. The CDR3 has 15 amino acids. The CDR3 loop is CASSFTGGLTDTQYF. The CDR3 DNA is TGCGCCAGCAGCTTCACGGGGGGCCTCACAGATACGCAGTATTTT.

The chain links TRBV2 to TRBJ1-6; a possible D gene is TRBD1 (5 bases). V was clipped by 5 bases and J by 0 bases, with 14 bases between them. The CDR3 contains 17 residues. CDR1 is SNHLY, CDR2 FYNNEI, per germline. Here the CDR3 DNA reads TGTGCCAGCAGTCCTTGGGGACGGAGCTCCTATAATTCACCCCTCCACTTT. Its protein product is CASSPWGRSSYNSPLHF.

As concerns this clone: The sample contains more than one DNA sequence encoding this CDR3. The chain carries TRBV5-4 and TRBJ2-2, with a tentative D call TRBD1 (6 bases). The V end lost 4 bases, the J end lost 4 bases, and 11 bases lay between the germline ends. The CDR3 covers 14 residues. Germline V gene lookup returns CDR1 SGHNT and CDR2 YYREEE (reference sequence). The CDR3 DNA reads TGTGCCAGCAGCCTTGAACAGGGCACCGGGGAGCTGTTTTTT. The encoded protein is CASSLEQGTGELFF.

This chain links TRBV6-6 with TRBJ1-3, with no clear D. Trimming stripped 3 bases from V and 0 bases from J, with 6 bases between. This CDR3 region has 14 residues. Germline lookup yields CDR1 MNHNY and CDR2 SVGAGI (reference sequence). CDR3 sequence (DNA): TGTGCCAGCAGTTATCCAGCCTCTGGAAACACCATATATTTT. It yields the protein CASSYPASGNTIYF.

The chain joins TRBV28 to TRBJ2-5; a possible D gene is TRBD2 (6 bases). The germline CDR1 and CDR2 sequences are MDHEN and SYDVKM. The CDR3 is 13 residues long. Trimming took 10 bases from V and 4 from J, leaving 16 bases between them. CDR3 loop: CATRGPGVETQYF. The CDR3 DNA follows: TGTGCCACCCGAGGTCCGGGAGTAGAGACCCAGTACTTC.

The V gene is TRBV12-3 or TRBV12-4, the J gene TRBJ1-1; D gene uncertain. Trimming shortened V by 0 bases and J by 8 bases, and 7 bases separated the two germline ends. CDR3 length: 12 amino acids. Written as DNA, the CDR3 is TGTGCCAGCAGTTTAGCCGGCAGGGAAGCTTTCTTT. It translates to CASSLAGREAFF.

The V and J genes are TRBV12-1 and TRBJ2-7; the table's D call of TRBD1 was not tested on the DNA. TRBV12-1 is a recognized pseudogene. The CDR3 runs 15 residues. This chain's CDR3 is CASSLLRAYSYEQYF. In nucleotides, the CDR3 is TGTGCCAGCAGCTTGCTCAGGGCCTACTCCTACGAGCAGTACTTC.

The chain employs TRBV7-3 and TRBJ2-1; D unclear. The CDR3 covers 14 residues. The V and J ends lost 2 bases and 3 bases respectively, with 8 bases between them. Germline V gene sequence: CDR1 SGHTA, CDR2 FQGTGA. CDR3 nucleotides: TGTGCCAGCAGCTTATTGGCTAGCTACAATGAGCAGTTCTTC. Translating gives CASSLLASYNEQFF.

The chain links TRBV6-5 to TRBJ2-3; D is possibly TRBD1 (5 bases). The length of the CDR3 is 16 residues. Trimming took 0 bases from V and 6 from J, leaving 16 bases between them. Per the germline V gene, CDR1 is MNHEY and CDR2 is SVGAGI. DNA of the CDR3: TGTGCCAGCAGTTACTCTTCGAGGAAGGGGTTCGATACGCAGTATTTT. Translating it yields CASSYSSRKGFDTQYF.

This chain joins TRBV19 and TRBJ2-4, with D tentatively TRBD2 (6 bases). The V and J ends lost 5 bases and 0 bases respectively, with 14 bases between them. Germline V lookup: CDR1 LNHDA, CDR2 SQIVND (reference sequence). The CDR3 runs 16 residues. This CDR3 reads CASSLDPEGAKNIQYF. CDR3 in DNA: TGTGCCAGTAGTTTGGACCCGGAGGGAGCCAAAAACATTCAGTACTTC.

V gene TRBV29-1 combines with J gene TRBJ1-1; TRBD1 is a possible D gene (5 bases). CDR1 is SQVTM and CDR2 is ANQGSEA in the germline V gene. V was cut by 3 bases and J by 1 base, with 12 bases left in between. This CDR3 is built from 14 residues. CDR3 region: CSVDPTGQNTEAFF. The DNA of the CDR3 is TGCAGCGTTGACCCAACAGGTCAGAACACTGAAGCTTTCTTT.

V gene TRBV7-2 combines with J gene TRBJ1-6; 8 bases map to TRBD1. Germline CDR1 is SGHTA and CDR2 is FQGNSA. With V trimmed by 2 bases and J by 9 bases, 12 bases remained unmatched. The CDR3 consists of 17 residues. The CDR3: CASSLRAAGTGGSPLHF. CDR3 DNA sequence: TGTGCCAGCAGCTTAAGGGCAGCCGGGACAGGCGGTTCACCCCTCCACTTT.

This chain connects TRBV5-1 to TRBJ2-3; D uncertain. With 4 bases removed from V and 1 base from J, the gap between germline ends came to 10 bases. This CDR3 has 14 residues. Germline V CDR1 and CDR2: SGHRS, YFSETQ. As DNA, the CDR3 is TGCGCCAGCAGCGTTGCCCCCGGCACAGATACGCAGTATTTT. This codes for CASSVAPGTDTQYF.

The rearrangement joins TRBV11-2 to TRBJ1-5; the D gene is possibly TRBD1 (5 bases). The CDR3 loop spans 14 amino acids. Per germline, CDR1 SGHAT and CDR2 FQNNGV. V lost 0 bases and J lost 4, with 7 bases in between. CDR3: CASSLDRANQPQHF. CDR3 coding DNA: TGTGCCAGCAGCTTAGACAGGGCTAATCAGCCCCAGCATTTT. The whole variable domain, remainder taken from reference TRBV11-2 and TRBJ1-5, is EAGVAQSPRYKIIEKRQSVAFWCNPISGHATLYWYQQILGQGPKLLIQFQNNGVVDDSQLPKDRFSAERLKGVDSTLKIQPAKLEDSAVYLCASSLDRANQPQHFGDGTRLSIL.

The rearrangement links TRBV25-1 to TRBJ1-5; TRBD1 might be the D (5 bases). The CDR3 consists of 12 residues. Germline values: CDR1 MGHDK, CDR2 SYGVNS. V was clipped by 5 bases and J by 9 bases, with 11 bases between them. The CDR3 is CASSWGELPQHF. The CDR3 bases are TGTGCCAGCAGTTGGGGGGAGTTGCCCCAGCATTTT.

This rearrangement joins TRBV3-1 (or the pseudogene TRBV3-2) to TRBJ2-3; 8 bases are a match to TRBD1. Germline V gives CDR1 LGHDT, CDR2 YNNKEL (reference sequence). V was clipped by 2 bases and J by 2 bases; unmatched bases: 3. The CDR3 is 15 residues long. The CDR3 nucleotides read TGTGCCAGCAGCCAAATGACAGGGGTCACAGATACGCAGTATTTT. This translates into CASSQMTGVTDTQYF.

V is TRBV13 and J is TRBJ1-2; no clear D. This CDR3 contains 13 residues. The ends were cut back, 2 bases at V and 4 bases at J, with 8 bases in the middle. The V gene's germline CDR1 is PRHDT and CDR2 FYEKMQ (reference sequence). This chain's CDR3 is CASSLFGFYGYTF. The CDR3 nucleotides read TGTGCCAGCAGCTTATTCGGATTCTATGGCTACACCTTC. The complete variable domain, with remaining parts taken from reference TRBV13 and TRBJ1-2, reads AAGVIQSPRHLIKEKRETATLKCYPIPRHDTVYWYQQGPGQDPQFLISFYEKMQSDKGSIPDRFSAQQFSDYHSELNMSSLELGDSALYFCASSLFGFYGYTFGSGTRLTVV.

This sequence joins TRBV7-2 and TRBJ2-7, with 9 bases identical to TRBD1. The CDR3 extends over 14 amino acids. J lost 4 bases, V lost 5 bases, and 6 bases had no gene match. CDR1 and CDR2 from the germline V gene are SGHTA and FQGNSA. CDR3 sequence: CASSPPGTGYEQYF. CDR3 coding DNA: TGTGCCAGCAGCCCACCCGGGACAGGGTACGAGCAGTACTTC.

The rearrangement uses TRBV4-3 and TRBJ1-5; unclear D gene. V lost 0 bases and J lost 7, with 7 bases in between. The CDR3 consists of 13 residues. Germline values: CDR1 LGHNA, CDR2 YSLEER. The CDR3 DNA sequence: TGCGCCAGCAGCCAAGATACGGGCCAGCCCCAGCATTTT. Encoded protein: CASSQDTGQPQHF.

The gene calls are TRBV7-7 and TRBJ2-7; D ambiguous. This CDR3 has 13 amino acids. The ends were cut back, 5 bases at V and 7 bases at J, with 15 bases in the middle. Germline CDR1 reads SSHAT; CDR2 reads FNYEAQ (reference sequence). CDR3 protein: CASSLGEVSEQYF. The DNA of the CDR3 is TGTGCCAGCAGCCTCGGTGAGGTGTCTGAGCAGTACTTC.

A remark on this clone: One end of the junction is discordant with germline, which a read error may explain. CDR3 nucleotides: TGCGCCAGCAGCCACCCCCCAGGGACAAGTTTCATCTTT. This encodes CASSHPPGTSFIF. V and J are TRBV4-1 and TRBJ1-1, with a weak D call TRBD1 (6 bases). The CDR3 runs 13 residues. CDR1 is MGHRA, CDR2 YSYEKL, per germline.

This rearrangement joins TRBV9 to TRBJ2-5; 11 nucleotides align to TRBD2. The length of the CDR3 is 17 residues. The V segment lost 0 bases and the J segment 9 bases; nucleotides outside the gene matches: 13. Germline V CDR1 and CDR2: SGDLS, YYNGEE. The CDR3 reads CASSVGDSGRALEAQYF. CDR3 sequence (DNA): TGTGCCAGCAGCGTAGGGGATAGCGGGAGGGCCCTCGAGGCCCAGTACTTC.